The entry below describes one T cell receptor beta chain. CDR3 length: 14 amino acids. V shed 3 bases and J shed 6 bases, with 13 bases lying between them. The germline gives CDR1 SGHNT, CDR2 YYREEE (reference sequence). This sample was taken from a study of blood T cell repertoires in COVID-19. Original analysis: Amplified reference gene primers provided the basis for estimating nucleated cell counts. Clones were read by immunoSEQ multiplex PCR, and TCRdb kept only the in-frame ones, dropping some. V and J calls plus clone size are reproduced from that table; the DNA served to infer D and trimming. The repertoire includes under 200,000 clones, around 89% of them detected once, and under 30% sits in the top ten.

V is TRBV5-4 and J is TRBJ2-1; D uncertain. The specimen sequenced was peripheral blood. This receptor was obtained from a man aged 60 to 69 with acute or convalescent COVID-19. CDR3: CASSSAPTRNEQFF. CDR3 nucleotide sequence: TGTGCCAGCAGCTCCGCGCCCACCCGCAATGAGCAGTTCTTC.